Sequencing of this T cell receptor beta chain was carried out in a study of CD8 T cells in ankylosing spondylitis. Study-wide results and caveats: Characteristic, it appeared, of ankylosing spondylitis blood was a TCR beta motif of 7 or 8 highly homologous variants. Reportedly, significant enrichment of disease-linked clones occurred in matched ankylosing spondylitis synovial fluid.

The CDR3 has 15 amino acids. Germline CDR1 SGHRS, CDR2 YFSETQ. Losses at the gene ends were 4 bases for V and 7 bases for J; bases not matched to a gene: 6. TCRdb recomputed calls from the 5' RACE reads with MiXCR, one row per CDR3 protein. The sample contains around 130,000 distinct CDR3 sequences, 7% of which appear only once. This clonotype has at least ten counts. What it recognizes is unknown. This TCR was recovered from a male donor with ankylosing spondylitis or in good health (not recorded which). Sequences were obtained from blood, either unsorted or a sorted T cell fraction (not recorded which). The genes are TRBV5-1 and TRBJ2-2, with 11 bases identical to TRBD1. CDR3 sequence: CASSQGQGAGGELFF. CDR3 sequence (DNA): TGCGCCAGCAGCCAAGGACAGGGGGCAGGCGGGGAGCTGTTTTTT.